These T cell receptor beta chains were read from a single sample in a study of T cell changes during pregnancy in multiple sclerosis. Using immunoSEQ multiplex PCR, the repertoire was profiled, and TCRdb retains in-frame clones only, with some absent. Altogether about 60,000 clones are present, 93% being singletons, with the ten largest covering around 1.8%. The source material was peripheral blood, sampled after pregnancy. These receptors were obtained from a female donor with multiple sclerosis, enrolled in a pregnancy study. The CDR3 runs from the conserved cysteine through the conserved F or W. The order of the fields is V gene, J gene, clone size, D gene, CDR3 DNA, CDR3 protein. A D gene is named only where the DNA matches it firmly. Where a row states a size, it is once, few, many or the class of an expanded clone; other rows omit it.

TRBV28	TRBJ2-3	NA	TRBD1	TGTGCCAGCAGTTTTAGCGTAGGGACAGGACCCACAGATACGCAGTATTTT	CASSFSVGTGPTDTQYF
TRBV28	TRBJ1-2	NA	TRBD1	TGTGCCAGCAGTCCCCACGGGACAGGCTATGGCTACACCTTC	CASSPHGTGYGYTF
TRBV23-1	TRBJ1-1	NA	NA	TGCGCCAGCAGTCCTCACCGGGAGAACACTGAAGCTTTCTTT	CASSPHRENTEAFF
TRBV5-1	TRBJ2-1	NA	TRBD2	TGCGCCAGCAGCTTCAGACTAGCGGGTTCCTACAATGAGCAGTTCTTC	CASSFRLAGSYNEQFF
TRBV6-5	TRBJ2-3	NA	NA	TGTGCCAGCAGTTACGCGGGTGATACGCAGTATTTT	CASSYAGDTQYF
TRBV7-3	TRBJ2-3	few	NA	TGTGCCAGCAGCCCCGCGGCCCTCACAGATACGCAGTATTTT	CASSPAALTDTQYF
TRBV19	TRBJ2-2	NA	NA	TGTGCCAGTAGCCACGGGGGCACCGGGGAGCTGTTTTTT	CASSHGGTGELFF
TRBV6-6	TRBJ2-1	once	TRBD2	TGTGCCAGCAGTACCGGGAGGGCCGTTGAGCAGTTCTTC	CASSTGRAVEQFF
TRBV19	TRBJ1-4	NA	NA	TGTGCCAGTAGAGGGACTGCAACTAATGAAAAACTGTTTTTT	CASRGTATNEKLFF
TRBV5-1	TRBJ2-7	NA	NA	TGCGCCAGCAGTCCGGGACTCCGCTTGGAGCAGTACTTC	CASSPGLRLEQYF
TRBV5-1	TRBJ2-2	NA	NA	TGCGCCAGCAGCTTGGCCGAGACAGGGGAGCTGTTTTTT	CASSLAETGELFF
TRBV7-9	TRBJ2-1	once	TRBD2	TGTGCCGGAGAGAGCGGGACCTACAATGAGCAGTTCTTC	CAGESGTYNEQFF
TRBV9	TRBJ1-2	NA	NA	TGTGCCAGCAAGGGAGTTTCTGGCTACACCTTC	CASKGVSGYTF
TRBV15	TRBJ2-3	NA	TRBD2	TGTGCCACCAGCCGAGGACTAGGCGGACGGACAGATACGCAGTATTTT	CATSRGLGGRTDTQYF